A selection of T cell receptor beta chains follows, all from one sample in a study of cytomegalovirus exposure and HLA in healthy donors. Sequencing used immunoSEQ multiplex PCR; TCRdb keeps in-frame clones, though not all of them. The sample consists of 100,000 to 150,000 clones, about 80% of them appearing once. Sequenced: PBMCs. These receptors originate from a woman in her thirties or forties in good health and CMV-seronegative. The CDR3 runs from the conserved cysteine through the conserved F or W. The order of the fields is clone size, J gene, V gene, D gene, CDR3 protein, CDR3 DNA. A D gene is named only where the DNA matches it firmly. The listing skips clone size in some rows; elsewhere it reads once, few, many or a size class.

size: -; J: TRBJ1-5; V: TRBV19; D: -; CDR3: CASSGQKNQPQHF; DNA: TGTGCCAGTAGTGGACAGAAGAATCAGCCCCAGCATTTT
size: -; J: TRBJ2-5; V: TRBV5-1; D: -; CDR3: CASSWQGQETQYF; DNA: TGCGCCAGCAGCTGGCAGGGCCAAGAGACCCAGTACTTC
size: -; J: TRBJ2-7; V: TRBV6-5; D: -; CDR3: CASREQDSYEQYF; DNA: TGTGCCAGCAGGGAACAGGACTCCTACGAGCAGTACTTC
size: -; J: TRBJ2-3; V: TRBV5-1; D: -; CDR3: CASSWRFSTDTQYF; DNA: TGCGCCAGCAGCTGGAGGTTTAGCACAGATACGCAGTATTTT
size: -; J: TRBJ1-4; V: TRBV4-3; D: TRBD1; CDR3: CASSQDIGQVEKLFF; DNA: TGCGCCAGCAGCCAAGATATCGGACAGGTAGAAAAACTGTTTTTT
size: once; J: TRBJ2-5; V: TRBV6-1; D: -; CDR3: CASSEKQGRKETQYF; DNA: TGTGCCAGCAGTGAAAAGCAGGGAAGGAAAGAGACCCAGTACTTC
size: -; J: TRBJ1-1; V: TRBV19; D: -; CDR3: CASIGAGANTEAFF; DNA: TGTGCCAGTATCGGAGCGGGGGCAAACACTGAAGCTTTCTTT
size: -; J: TRBJ1-4; V: TRBV25-1; D: -; CDR3: CASSEIRRANEKLFF; DNA: TGTGCCAGCAGTGAAATACGGAGAGCCAATGAAAAACTGTTTTTT
size: once; J: TRBJ2-5; V: TRBV29-1; D: -; CDR3: CRVLPFGRCQETQYF; DNA: TGCCGCGTCCTCCCTTTTGGGAGGTGCCAAGAGACCCAGTACTTC
size: -; J: TRBJ1-1; V: TRBV2; D: -; CDR3: CASSEWLVNRDHTEAFF; DNA: TGTGCCAGCAGTGAATGGTTGGTTAACAGGGACCACACTGAAGCTTTCTTT
size: -; J: TRBJ1-5; V: TRBV4-1; D: TRBD1; CDR3: CASSPIGTGSNQPQHF; DNA: TGCGCCAGCAGCCCAATCGGGACAGGGAGCAATCAGCCCCAGCATTTT
size: -; J: TRBJ1-5; V: TRBV28; D: -; CDR3: CASSLVGQSNQPQHF; DNA: TGTGCCAGCAGTTTAGTTGGACAGTCCAATCAGCCCCAGCATTTT
size: -; J: TRBJ1-1; V: TRBV6-5; D: -; CDR3: CASSYRTVRGNTEAFF; DNA: TGTGCCAGCAGCTACCGAACTGTCCGGGGGAACACTGAAGCTTTCTTT
size: -; J: TRBJ2-3; V: TRBV7-9; D: TRBD2; CDR3: CASSSRLAGTTDTQYF; DNA: TGTGCCAGCAGCTCTCGACTAGCGGGCACCACAGATACGCAGTATTTT
size: -; J: TRBJ2-2; V: TRBV9; D: -; CDR3: CASKEGARNTGELFF; DNA: TGTGCCAGCAAGGAGGGGGCTAGGAACACCGGGGAGCTGTTTTTT
size: once; J: TRBJ1-1; V: TRBV14; D: -; CDR3: CASSRPGDPEAFF; DNA: TGTGCCAGCAGCCGTCCCGGGGATCCTGAAGCTTTCTTT
size: once; J: TRBJ1-5; V: TRBV29-1; D: TRBD1; CDR3: CSDRIRGRGNQPQHF; DNA: TGCAGCGACCGCATCAGGGGGCGAGGCAATCAGCCCCAGCATTTT
size: -; J: TRBJ2-1; V: TRBV29-1; D: -; CDR3: CSVEGAATSSYNEQFF; DNA: TGCAGCGTTGAAGGGGCAGCAACGAGCTCCTACAATGAGCAGTTCTTC
size: -; J: TRBJ1-2; V: TRBV6-4; D: -; CDR3: CASSVGRAPHYGYTF; DNA: TGTGCCAGCTCCGTTGGCAGGGCCCCGCACTATGGCTACACCTTC
size: -; J: TRBJ2-1; V: TRBV5-1; D: -; CDR3: CASSPSVGEQFF; DNA: TGCGCCAGCAGCCCTAGTGTGGGTGAGCAGTTCTTC
size: -; J: TRBJ2-5; V: TRBV14; D: -; CDR3: CASSQTRGTQYF; DNA: TGTGCCAGCAGCCAGACCCGGGGGACCCAGTACTTC
size: -; J: TRBJ1-4; V: TRBV6-1; D: -; CDR3: CASSQQGKEKLFF; DNA: TGTGCCAGCAGTCAACAGGGAAAGGAAAAACTGTTTTTT
size: -; J: TRBJ1-2; V: TRBV19; D: -; CDR3: CASNPQGRGGYTF; DNA: TGTGCCAGTAATCCACAGGGACGTGGTGGCTACACCTTC
size: -; J: TRBJ2-1; V: TRBV19; D: TRBD1; CDR3: CASSATGAHNEQFF; DNA: TGTGCCAGTAGTGCGACAGGGGCCCACAATGAGCAGTTCTTC
size: -; J: TRBJ2-3; V: TRBV7-3; D: TRBD2; CDR3: CASNLGGGLTDTQYF; DNA: TGTGCCAGCAACTTGGGCGGGGGGCTCACAGATACGCAGTATTTT
size: -; J: TRBJ1-5; V: TRBV2; D: -; CDR3: CASSSYSNQPQHF; DNA: TGTGCCAGCAGCTCGTATAGCAATCAGCCCCAGCATTTT
size: -; J: TRBJ2-3; V: TRBV5-4; D: -; CDR3: CASSPGGVLGTDTQYF; DNA: TGTGCCAGCAGCCCCGGAGGGGTCCTCGGGACAGATACGCAGTATTTT
size: -; J: TRBJ1-5; V: TRBV7-2; D: TRBD1; CDR3: CASSSRTGRNQPQHF; DNA: TGTGCCAGCAGCTCTAGGACAGGGCGCAATCAGCCCCAGCATTTT
size: -; J: TRBJ2-7; V: TRBV9; D: -; CDR3: CASCQRLSYEQYF; DNA: TGTGCCAGCTGCCAGAGGTTATCCTACGAGCAGTACTTC
size: -; J: TRBJ2-2; V: TRBV6-5; D: TRBD2; CDR3: CASSQSGVGPGELFF; DNA: TGTGCCAGCAGCCAAAGCGGGGTCGGTCCCGGGGAGCTGTTTTTT
size: few; J: TRBJ2-1; V: TRBV6-6; D: -; CDR3: CASAAFSGNEQFF; DNA: TGTGCCAGTGCCGCTTTTTCCGGGAATGAGCAGTTCTTC
size: -; J: TRBJ1-2; V: TRBV4-2; D: TRBD1; CDR3: CASKRQGGYGYTF; DNA: TGTGCCAGCAAGAGACAGGGTGGATATGGCTACACCTTC
size: -; J: TRBJ1-2; V: TRBV9; D: -; CDR3: CASSVDPLGQSYGYTF; DNA: TGTGCCAGCAGCGTAGATCCCCTTGGACAGAGCTATGGCTACACCTTC
size: once; J: TRBJ1-6; V: TRBV7-6; D: -; CDR3: CASSLGGPASYNSPLHF; DNA: TGTGCCAGCAGCTTAGGGGGCCCGGCCTCCTATAATTCACCCCTCCACTTT
size: -; J: TRBJ2-3; V: TRBV7-9; D: -; CDR3: CASSLFNDGDTQYF; DNA: TGTGCCAGCAGCTTATTCAATGACGGGGATACGCAGTATTTT
size: -; J: TRBJ2-3; V: TRBV5-1; D: TRBD2; CDR3: CASSPGTSGASDTQYF; DNA: TGCGCCAGCAGCCCGGGGACTAGCGGCGCCTCGGATACGCAGTATTTT
size: -; J: TRBJ1-5; V: TRBV7-2; D: TRBD1; CDR3: CASSLGDRGLSNQPQHF; DNA: TGTGCCAGCAGCTTAGGGGACAGGGGGCTCAGCAATCAGCCCCAGCATTTT
size: -; J: TRBJ1-2; V: TRBV11-2; D: -; CDR3: CASSLGGTNYGYTF; DNA: TGTGCCAGCAGCTTGGGGGGAACTAACTATGGCTACACCTTC
size: -; J: TRBJ1-5; V: TRBV30; D: -; CDR3: CAWKRGGRGPQHF; DNA: TGTGCCTGGAAGAGGGGAGGAAGGGGGCCCCAGCATTTT
size: -; J: TRBJ1-1; V: TRBV7-2; D: -; CDR3: CASSFDSIMNTEAFF; DNA: TGTGCCAGCAGCTTTGACAGCATCATGAACACTGAAGCTTTCTTT
size: -; J: TRBJ2-3; V: TRBV18; D: TRBD2; CDR3: CASSPASGREGTQYF; DNA: TGTGCCAGCTCCCCCGCTAGCGGCCGAGAAGGGACGCAGTATTTT
size: -; J: TRBJ1-5; V: TRBV27; D: -; CDR3: CASSLLGGSQPQHF; DNA: TGTGCCAGCAGTTTATTAGGGGGTAGCCAGCCCCAGCATTTT
size: -; J: TRBJ1-1; V: TRBV9; D: -; CDR3: CASSVESGMNTEAFF; DNA: TGTGCCAGCAGCGTAGAATCAGGGATGAACACTGAAGCTTTCTTT
size: -; J: TRBJ2-5; V: TRBV2; D: TRBD1; CDR3: CASSERGDRARETQYF; DNA: TGTGCCAGCAGTGAACGGGGAGACAGGGCCCGAGAGACCCAGTACTTC
size: -; J: TRBJ1-2; V: TRBV7-9; D: TRBD1; CDR3: CASSPGRDSYGYTF; DNA: TGTGCCAGCAGCCCGGGCCGGGACAGCTATGGCTACACCTTC
size: -; J: TRBJ1-1; V: TRBV5-1; D: -; CDR3: CASSLISENTEAFF; DNA: TGCGCCAGCAGCTTAATTTCAGAGAACACTGAAGCTTTCTTT